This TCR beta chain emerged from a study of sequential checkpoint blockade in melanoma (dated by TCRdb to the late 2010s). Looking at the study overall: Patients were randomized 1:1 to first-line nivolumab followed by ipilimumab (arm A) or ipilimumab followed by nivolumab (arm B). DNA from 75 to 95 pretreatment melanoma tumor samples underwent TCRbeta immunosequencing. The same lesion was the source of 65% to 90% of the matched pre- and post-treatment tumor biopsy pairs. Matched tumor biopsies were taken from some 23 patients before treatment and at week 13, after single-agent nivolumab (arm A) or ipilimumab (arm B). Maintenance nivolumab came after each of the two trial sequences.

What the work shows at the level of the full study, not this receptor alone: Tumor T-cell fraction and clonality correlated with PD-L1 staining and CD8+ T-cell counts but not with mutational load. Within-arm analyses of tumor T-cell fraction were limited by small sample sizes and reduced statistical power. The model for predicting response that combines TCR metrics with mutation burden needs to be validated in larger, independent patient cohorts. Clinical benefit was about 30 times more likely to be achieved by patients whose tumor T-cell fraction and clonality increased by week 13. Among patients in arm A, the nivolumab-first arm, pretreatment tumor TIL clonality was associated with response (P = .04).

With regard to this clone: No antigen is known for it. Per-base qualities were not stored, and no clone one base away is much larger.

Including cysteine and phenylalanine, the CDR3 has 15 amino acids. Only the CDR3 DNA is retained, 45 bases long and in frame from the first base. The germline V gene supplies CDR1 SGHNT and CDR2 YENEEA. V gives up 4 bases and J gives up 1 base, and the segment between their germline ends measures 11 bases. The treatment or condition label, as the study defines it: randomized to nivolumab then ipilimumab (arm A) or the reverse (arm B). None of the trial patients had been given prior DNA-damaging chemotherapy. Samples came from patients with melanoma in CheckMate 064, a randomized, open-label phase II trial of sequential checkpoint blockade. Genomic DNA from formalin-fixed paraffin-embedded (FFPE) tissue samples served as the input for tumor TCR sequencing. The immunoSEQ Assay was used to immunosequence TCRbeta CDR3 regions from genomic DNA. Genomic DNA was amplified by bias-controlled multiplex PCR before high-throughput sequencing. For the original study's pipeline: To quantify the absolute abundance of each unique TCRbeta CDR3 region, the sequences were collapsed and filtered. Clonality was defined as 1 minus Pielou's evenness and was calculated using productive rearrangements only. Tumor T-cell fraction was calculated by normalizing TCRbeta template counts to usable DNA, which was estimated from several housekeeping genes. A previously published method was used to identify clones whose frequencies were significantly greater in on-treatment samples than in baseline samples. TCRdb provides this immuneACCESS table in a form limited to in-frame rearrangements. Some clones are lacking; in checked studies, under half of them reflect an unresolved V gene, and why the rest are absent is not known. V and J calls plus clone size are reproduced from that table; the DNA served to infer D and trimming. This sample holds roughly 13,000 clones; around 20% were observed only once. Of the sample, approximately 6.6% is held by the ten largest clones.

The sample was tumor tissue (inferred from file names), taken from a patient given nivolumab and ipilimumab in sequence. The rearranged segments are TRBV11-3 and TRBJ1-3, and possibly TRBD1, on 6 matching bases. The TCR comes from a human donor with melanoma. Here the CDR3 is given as CASSSQGISGNTIYF. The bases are TGTGCCAGCAGCTCCCAGGGGATTTCTGGAAACACCATATATTTT.